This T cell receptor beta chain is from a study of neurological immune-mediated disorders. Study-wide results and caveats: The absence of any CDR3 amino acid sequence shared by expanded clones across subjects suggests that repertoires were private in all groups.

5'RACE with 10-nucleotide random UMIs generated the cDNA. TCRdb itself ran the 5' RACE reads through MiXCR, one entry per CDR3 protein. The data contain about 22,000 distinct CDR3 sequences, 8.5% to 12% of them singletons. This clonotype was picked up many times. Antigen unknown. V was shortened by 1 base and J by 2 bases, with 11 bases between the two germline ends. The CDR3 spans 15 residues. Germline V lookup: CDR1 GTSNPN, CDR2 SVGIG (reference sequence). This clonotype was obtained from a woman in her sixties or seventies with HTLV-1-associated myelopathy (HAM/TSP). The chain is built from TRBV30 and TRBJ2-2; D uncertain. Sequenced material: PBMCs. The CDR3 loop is CAWSGHYINTGELFF. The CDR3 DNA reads TGTGCCTGGAGTGGTCACTACATAAACACCGGGGAGCTGTTTTTT.